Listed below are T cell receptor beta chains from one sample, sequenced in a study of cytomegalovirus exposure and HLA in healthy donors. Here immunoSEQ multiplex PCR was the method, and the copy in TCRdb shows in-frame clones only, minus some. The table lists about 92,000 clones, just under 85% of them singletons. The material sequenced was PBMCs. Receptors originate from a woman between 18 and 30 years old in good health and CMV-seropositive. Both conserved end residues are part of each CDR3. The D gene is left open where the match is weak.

CATKREYSPLHF,-,TRBV19
CASSQYGDSLNEQYF,TRBD1,TRBV7-8
CASSRQGSGLRNQPQHF,TRBD1,TRBV7-3
CASSHSTGISSEAFF,TRBD1,TRBV4-1
CASSLIAGEEFF,TRBD2,TRBV5-1
CAWTTESRGGLPMNTEAFF,-,TRBV30
CASETGVSTDTQYF,TRBD1,TRBV6-1
CASSLGGMGEQFF,-,TRBV19
CASSQVGGRSYEQYF,-,TRBV4-1
CSVTTGSIYGYTF,-,TRBV29-1
CASSFAGLGVGPGGETQYF,-,TRBV7-9
CASSYEGSRAGELFF,-,TRBV6-5
CASSSRGQEDTQYF,TRBD1,TRBV11-3
CASSLYSGGTEAFF,-,TRBV27
CASSEGGPYEQYF,-,TRBV6-1
CASSLIGGPTDTQYF,-,TRBV7-3
CASSLSGTANTEAFF,-,TRBV7-2
CASSIRLAGDYEQYF,TRBD2,TRBV27
CASSLGRSGETQYF,-,TRBV7-2
CASRLAGGQTGELFF,TRBD2,TRBV5-1
CASSYLDRNYGYTF,TRBD1,TRBV6-5
CASSPFFGQGNTEAFF,TRBD1,TRBV27
CASRADRVANEKLFF,TRBD1,TRBV25-1
CASSLGAGYSNQPQHF,-,TRBV5-1